A single sample is the source of the 21 T cell receptor beta chains below, sequenced in a study of T cells in Graves' hyperthyroidism and ophthalmopathy. Amplification yielded TCR beta CDR3 regions, with RNA transcripts as the source. HTBI primers drove first-round RT-PCR of the TCR CDR3. MiXCR, run by TCRdb on the multiplex PCR reads, gives a single entry per CDR3 protein. The sample has around 690,000 distinct CDR3 sequences, roughly 17% seen once; the top ten hold about 14%. Source material: blood. These receptors all come from a man aged 45 to 65 with Graves' hyperthyroidism.

This clonotype was recorded at least ten times. The rearrangement uses TRBV7-8 and TRBJ2-3; D ambiguous. Germline V gene lookup returns CDR1 SGHVS and CDR2 FQNEAQ. The CDR3 runs to 16 residues. Deletions cut 5 bases from V and 5 bases from J, with 20 bases between. Here the CDR3 DNA reads TGTGCCAGCAGCCGAATGGCTCCGTCCGAAGGAGATACGCAGTATTTT. It is translated as CASSRMAPSEGDTQYF.

This clonotype was found a few times. The chain's CDR3 is CASSYAGVGGANVLTF. Here the CDR3 DNA reads TGTGCCAGCAGTTACGCAGGGGTCGGGGGGGCCAACGTCCTGACTTTC. The chain recombines TRBV6-5 with TRBJ2-6; perhaps TRBD1 as D (6 bases). Between the trimmed V and J ends, which lost 2 bases and 4 bases, there was a span of 12 bases. This CDR3 is 16 amino acids long. Germline loops: CDR1 MNHEY, CDR2 SVGAGI.

This clonotype occurred a few times. The chain couples TRBV18 to TRBJ1-2; 8 bases are a match to TRBD1. CDR3 size: 14 residues. Germline trimming cut 0 bases from V and 5 bases from J; bases unmatched to any gene: 2. The germline CDR1 and CDR2 sequences are KGHSH and LQKENI. The DNA for the CDR3 is TGTGCCAGCTCACCACCGACAGGGGAATATGGCTACACCTTC. Protein: CASSPPTGEYGYTF.

The rearrangement uses TRBV11-3 and TRBJ2-5; TRBD1 agrees at 10 bases. Trimming cost V 5 bases and J 7 bases; bases outside gene matches: 10. The CDR3 runs 15 residues. Germline assignment: CDR1 SGHNT and CDR2 YENEEA. CDR3 loop: CASSATGGARRTQYF. The CDR3 nucleotides are TGTGCCAGCAGCGCGACAGGGGGCGCAAGAAGGACCCAGTACTTC.

The rearrangement links TRBV11-2 to TRBJ1-1; tentative D call: TRBD1 (5 bases). The CDR3 is 13 residues long. Germline V gene data show CDR1 as SGHAT and CDR2 as FQNNGV. Trimming removed 5 bases at V and 10 bases at J, with 17 bases between. The CDR3 loop is CASSTQGGGRAFF. The CDR3, as DNA: TGTGCCAGCAGCACCCAGGGCGGGGGACGAGCTTTCTTT.

This clonotype appeared a few times. V and J are TRBV6-1 and TRBJ2-4; no firm D call. Germline CDR1 is MNHNS and CDR2 is SASEGT. V lost 0 bases and J lost 0, with 12 bases in between. The CDR3 consists of 17 residues. The CDR3 DNA reads as TGTGCCAGCAGTGAAGCTGCGGCAGTCCTAGCCAAAAACATTCAGTACTTC. Amino acids: CASSEAAAVLAKNIQYF.

The rearrangement joins TRBV5-1 to TRBJ2-5; D call uncertain. The V gene's germline CDR1 is SGHRS and CDR2 YFSETQ. The germline V and J ends were trimmed by 5 bases and 3 bases, with 14 bases remaining between them. This CDR3 is 14 amino acids long. In DNA, the CDR3 is TGCGCCAGCAGTACATCGATCGCAAAAGAGACCCAGTACTTC. Protein product: CASSTSIAKETQYF.

The rearrangement uses TRBV20-1 and TRBJ2-3, with D unresolved. This CDR3 region has 15 residues. Looked up from germline, CDR1 is DFQATT and CDR2 is SNEGSKA (reference sequence). The V and J ends lost 0 bases and 0 bases respectively, with 10 bases between them. The CDR3 DNA follows: TGCAGTGCTAGAGATCATAAGATGAGCACAGATACGCAGTATTTT. As protein: CSARDHKMSTDTQYF.

This clonotype was detected only a few times. The chain employs TRBV19 and TRBJ1-1, with D perhaps matching TRBD1 (6 bases). V was cut by 7 bases and J by 6 bases, with 18 bases left in between. Germline loops: CDR1 LNHDA, CDR2 SQIVND (reference sequence). This CDR3 has 14 amino acids. The CDR3 region is CASTLFRGGPEAFF. As DNA, the CDR3 is TGTGCCAGTACCCTCTTCAGGGGAGGGCCTGAAGCTTTCTTT. Together with reference TRBV19 and TRBJ1-1, the CDR3 gives the full variable domain: DGGITQSPKYLFRKEGQNVTLSCEQNLNHDAMYWYRQDPGQGLRLIYYSQIVNDFQKGDIAEGYSVSREKKESFPLTVTSAQKNPTAFYLCASTLFRGGPEAFFGQGTRLTVV.

The table lists this clonotype with many counts. The chain uses TRBV3-1 and TRBJ1-1; D is perhaps TRBD1 (5 bases). CDR3 length equals 15 residues. CDR1 LGHDT and CDR2 YNNKEL come from the germline V gene (reference sequence). V was shortened by 1 base and J by 1 base, with 10 bases between the two germline ends. CDR3 region: CASSQVTQGNTEAFF. CDR3 sequence (DNA): TGTGCCAGCAGCCAAGTGACCCAGGGGAACACTGAAGCTTTCTTT.

In this sample, this clonotype turned up many times. The V call is TRBV7-8, the J call TRBJ2-7, with D possibly being TRBD1 or TRBD2 (5 bases each). V lost 2 bases, J lost 3 bases, and 11 bases lay in between. Germline V lookup: CDR1 SGHVS, CDR2 FQNEAQ. The length of the CDR3 is 14 residues. CDR3 sequence: CASSLPGRYYEQYF. The CDR3 DNA is TGTGCCAGCAGCTTACCGGGACGGTACTACGAGCAGTACTTC. Together with reference TRBV7-8 and TRBJ2-7, the CDR3 gives the full variable domain: GAGVSQSPRYKVAKRGQDVALRCDPISGHVSLFWYQQALGQGPEFLTYFQNEAQLDKSGLPSDRFFAERPEGSVSTLKIQRTQQEDSAVYLCASSLPGRYYEQYFGPGTRLTVT.

This clonotype came up a few times. The J gene is TRBJ2-3, the V gene TRBV6-5, with TRBD2 identical over 9 bases. This CDR3 has 17 residues. Per the germline V gene, CDR1 is MNHEY and CDR2 is SVGAGI. Losses at the gene ends were 0 bases for V and 3 bases for J; bases not matched to a gene: 7. The CDR3 region is CASSYSIGGRATDTQYF. For the CDR3, the DNA is TGTGCCAGCAGTTACTCGATAGGCGGGAGGGCAACAGATACGCAGTATTTT.

The chain joins TRBV20-1 to TRBJ2-7, with 9 nucleotides matching TRBD2. CDR1 is DFQATT and CDR2 is SNEGSKA in the germline V gene (reference sequence). After removal of 6 bases from V and 3 bases from J, the junction contained 9 bases not matched to a gene. CDR3 length equals 14 residues. The DNA for the CDR3 is TGCAGTGCCGGGTATAGCGGGAGCGGCTACGAGCAGTACTTC. Protein sequence: CSAGYSGSGYEQYF.

The chain carries TRBV28 and TRBJ2-4, with 8 bases that match TRBD1. The germline gives CDR1 MDHEN, CDR2 SYDVKM. The CDR3 has 17 residues. J was trimmed by 0 bases and V by 4 bases; bases with no gene match: 8. Here the CDR3 DNA reads TGTGCCAGCAGTTACCCCAGGGGGCTGCTAGCCAAAAACATTCAGTACTTC. Translation gives CASSYPRGLLAKNIQYF. Full variable domain (rest looked up from reference TRBV28 and TRBJ2-4): DVKVTQSSRYLVKRTGEKVFLECVQDMDHENMFWYRQDPGLGLRLIYFSYDVKMKEKGDIPEGYSVSREKKERFSLILESASTNQTSMYLCASSYPRGLLAKNIQYFGAGTRLSVL.

This clonotype has at least ten counts. The chain couples TRBV12-3 or TRBV12-4 to TRBJ2-2, with a possible D match to TRBD1 (5 bases). V lost 1 base to trimming and J lost 1 base, with 10 bases between them. The length of the CDR3 is 16 residues. CDR3 sequence: CASSLGGHGNTGELFF. The CDR3 nucleotides read TGTGCCAGCAGTTTAGGAGGACACGGGAACACCGGGGAGCTGTTTTTT.

This sequence joins TRBV6-1 and TRBJ2-1; D is unclear. The germline gives CDR1 MNHNS, CDR2 SASEGT. The CDR3 contains 14 residues. V dropped 8 bases and J dropped 5 bases, with 16 bases sitting between them. CDR3 residues: CASAAASSNNEQFF. For the CDR3, the DNA is TGTGCCAGCGCGGCCGCCTCCTCGAACAATGAGCAGTTCTTC.

Details on this clonotype: One end of the junction is discordant with germline, which a read error may explain. This rearrangement joins TRBV5-1 to TRBJ2-7; 11 nucleotides match TRBD2. CDR3 length: 15 residues. Germline loops: CDR1 SGHRS, CDR2 YFSETQ. CDR3 in amino acids: CASRSTSGDYYGQYF. CDR3 nucleotide sequence: TGCGCCAGCAGGTCGACTAGCGGGGATTACTACGGGCAGTACTTC.

In this sample, this clonotype turned up a few times. This chain connects TRBV7-2 to TRBJ1-4; perhaps TRBD1 as D (6 bases). The ends were cut back, 5 bases at V and 4 bases at J, with 14 bases in the middle. The CDR3 extends over 15 amino acids. Per the germline V gene, CDR1 is SGHTA and CDR2 is FQGNSA. As DNA, the CDR3 is TGTGCCAGCAGCCTTCTGGACAGAAATAATGAAAAACTGTTTTTT. The encoded protein is CASSLLDRNNEKLFF.

This clonotype has ten or more counts. The chain recombines TRBV12-3 or TRBV12-4 with TRBJ2-1; no firm D call. The CDR3 runs 13 residues. The germline V and J ends were trimmed by 3 bases and 7 bases, with 10 bases remaining between them. CDR3 residues: CASSLLVGNEQFF. The CDR3 nucleotides are TGTGCCAGCAGTTTGCTAGTCGGGAATGAGCAGTTCTTC.

The sample holds a few counts of this clonotype. The rearrangement links TRBV29-1 to TRBJ2-1; D is perhaps TRBD1 (7 bases). This CDR3 spans 12 amino acids. CDR1 is SQVTM and CDR2 is ANQGSEA in the germline V gene. Trimming removed 7 bases at V and 4 bases at J, with 11 bases between. CDR3 sequence reads: CSARGEYNEQFF. DNA for the CDR3: TGCAGCGCCAGGGGGGAATACAATGAGCAGTTCTTC.

A few counts support this clonotype. The chain joins TRBV12-3 or TRBV12-4 to TRBJ2-1; no clear D. Trimming shortened V by 1 base and J by 5 bases, and 6 bases separated the two germline ends. The CDR3 has 13 amino acids. CDR3 sequence reads: CASSLVPNNEQFF. In DNA form, the CDR3 reads TGTGCCAGCAGTTTAGTCCCCAACAATGAGCAGTTCTTC.